The rows below give T cell receptor beta chains drawn from one sample of a study of T cell repertoires in cytomegalovirus infection. TCRdb reprocessed the reads via MiXCR and lists one record per CDR3 protein. The data contain hundreds of thousands of distinct CDR3 sequences, more than 30% of them singletons. Their target antigens are unknown. The specimen was cultured PBMCs, collected from culture after CMV antigen stimulation. The receptors were sampled from a human donor in good health (CMV status not recorded). Some clones in this sample may be carry-over from other donors' samples. Each CDR3 is given with its conserved first and last residue.

j_call | v_call | cdr3_aa
TRBJ2-7 | TRBV6-2/TRBV6-3 | CASSHLAAYEQYF
TRBJ2-3 | TRBV12-3/TRBV12-4 | CASSSGQTTDTQYF
TRBJ2-1 | TRBV7-8 | CASSFIIPGASSYNEQFF
TRBJ2-1 | TRBV7-9 | CASSLPMGLAGHNEQFF
TRBJ1-5 | TRBV20-1 | CSAPTGTSTLGNQPQHF
TRBJ2-5 | TRBV4-1 | CASSPELGREETQYF
TRBJ2-1 | TRBV20-1 | CSASPLAGSNEQFF
TRBJ2-2 | TRBV7-2 | CASSLGGLAGVVGELFF
TRBJ2-3 | TRBV10-3 | CAISEGDPLDTQYF
TRBJ2-7 | TRBV7-2 | CASSLGRGWSDEQYF
TRBJ1-1 | TRBV29-1 | CSGLSHWDTEAFF
TRBJ2-1 | TRBV4-3 | CASSQPGLAAAEQFF
TRBJ2-5 | TRBV11-2 | CASSLGGSHQETQYF
TRBJ2-1 | TRBV12-3/TRBV12-4 | CASSLRASPHEQFF
TRBJ1-5 | TRBV27 | CASSLGGLGGRQPQHF
TRBJ1-2 | TRBV12-3/TRBV12-4 | CASKGQGNYGYTF
TRBJ1-5 | TRBV4-2 | CASSPVQGANQPQHF
TRBJ2-1 | TRBV6-2/TRBV6-3 | CASETLGRNYNEQFF
TRBJ1-2 | TRBV28 | CASSPPVTVNYGYTF
TRBJ2-1 | TRBV7-8 | CASSLPPREQVHGEQFF
TRBJ1-1 | TRBV6-2/TRBV6-3 | CASSYEQGVGGNTEAFF
TRBJ2-3 | TRBV4-1 | CASSEGLAGTDTQYF
TRBJ2-1 | TRBV9 | CASSRLRSSYNEQFF
TRBJ1-5 | TRBV12-3/TRBV12-4 | CASSPRGQGPNQPQHF
TRBJ2-2 | TRBV4-3 | CASSQGPANTGELFF
TRBJ2-5 | TRBV7-2 | CASSLYAETQYF
TRBJ2-7 | TRBV4-3 | CASSPQINYEQYF
TRBJ2-5 | TRBV10-3 | CATRGESRGYETQYF
TRBJ1-5 | TRBV27 | CASSLGRQGARNQPQHF
TRBJ2-4 | TRBV28 | CASSLTTANDIQYF
TRBJ1-2 | TRBV29-1 | CSVALPYGYTF
TRBJ2-6 | TRBV7-2 | CASSPRTGFLAGVSGANVLTF
TRBJ2-3 | TRBV6-4 | CASSERAGVSDTQYF
TRBJ1-4 | TRBV6-5 | CASSYSQAEPGTYNEKLFF
TRBJ1-2 | TRBV25-1 | CASSEPAGGGGYTF
TRBJ1-2 | TRBV10-3 | CAISSWEAGYGYTF
TRBJ2-7 | TRBV25-1 | CASSEYPLASRYEQYF
TRBJ2-2 | TRBV6-2/TRBV6-3 | CASLRGNTGELFF
TRBJ2-5 | TRBV5-4 | CASRPDIQGPETQYF
TRBJ1-5 | TRBV19 | CASSMGPHPGEPQHF
TRBJ2-1 | TRBV30 | CTWSQGGLAGWNEQFF
TRBJ2-1 | TRBV3-1 | CASSQVGRAINEQFF
TRBJ1-2 | TRBV20-1 | CSARGQGSERNYGYTF
TRBJ2-1 | TRBV12-3/TRBV12-4 | CASSSSGLYNEQFF
TRBJ2-7 | TRBV7-9 | CASSTTVTEQYF
TRBJ2-5 | TRBV4-2 | CASSQGLAGGPETQYF
TRBJ1-1 | TRBV6-5 | CASSSRHRGTTEAFF
TRBJ2-1 | TRBV29-1 | CSVSSQGLKNEQFF
TRBJ2-1 | TRBV6-5 | CASSYSTSWDSYNEQFF
TRBJ2-7 | TRBV28 | CASSWDYEQYF
TRBJ2-1 | TRBV27 | CASSTGTSGIEQFF
TRBJ2-4 | TRBV7-8 | CASSLALAKNIQYF
TRBJ2-7 | TRBV7-2 | CASSLTSGSVAYEQYF
TRBJ2-2 | TRBV6-2/TRBV6-3 | CASSYEPGGRPGELFF
TRBJ2-5 | TRBV7-2 | CASSLAAQGAWETQYF
TRBJ2-7 | TRBV27 | CASSLRDSSIYEQYF
TRBJ2-1 | TRBV29-1 | CSADVTVLYPEQFF
TRBJ1-2 | TRBV12-3/TRBV12-4 | CASSLGVLGYTF
TRBJ2-1 | TRBV10-3 | CAIRVVAGDNNEQFF